The 23 T cell receptor beta chains given below trace back to one sample, sequenced in a study of cytomegalovirus exposure and HLA in healthy donors. The primer mix had 60 Vbeta and 13 Jbeta primers. The table came from immunoSEQ multiplex PCR; TCRdb's copy has only in-frame clones and leaves some out. Of about 150,000 clones listed, approximately 73% are singletons. The material sequenced was PBMCs. Receptors originate from a woman younger than 35 in good health and CMV-seronegative.

The genes are TRBV5-1 and TRBJ2-2, with D perhaps TRBD2 (6 bases). Germline V lookup: CDR1 SGHRS, CDR2 YFSETQ. The V gene lost 2 bases and the J gene lost 5 bases, with 19 bases spanning the gap. The CDR3 is made up of 17 amino acids. The CDR3 region is CASSFARQGGGTGELFF. Written as DNA, the CDR3 is TGCGCCAGCAGCTTCGCGAGGCAGGGTGGAGGGACCGGGGAGCTGTTTTTT.

This clone turned up a few times. The chain joins TRBV7-9 to TRBJ2-7; 7 bases line up with TRBD1. The germline gives CDR1 SEHNR, CDR2 FQNEAQ (reference sequence). V was clipped by 5 bases and J by 0 bases; unmatched bases: 4. The CDR3 is made up of 14 amino acids. The CDR3 DNA follows: TGTGCCAGCAGCCCCAGGGACAGCTCCTACGAGCAGTACGTC. Translating it yields CASSPRDSSYEQYV.

The rearrangement joins TRBV5-6 to TRBJ2-7; D gene uncertain. CDR1 and CDR2 from the germline V gene are SGHDT and YYEEEE. There are 14 residues in the CDR3. V gave up 3 bases and J gave up 0 bases, with 10 bases separating them. The CDR3, as DNA: TGTGCCAGCAGCTCCTACAGCTACTCCTACGAGCAGTACGTC. The encoded protein is CASSSYSYSYEQYV.

The gene calls are TRBV7-2 and TRBJ2-5; no firm D call. V lost 1 base, J lost 6 bases, and 9 bases lay in between. Germline values: CDR1 SGHTA, CDR2 FQGNSA. This CDR3 region has 13 residues. The CDR3 protein is CASSLGQSQTQYF. The DNA for the CDR3 is TGTGCCAGCAGCTTAGGACAATCACAGACCCAGTACTTC.

The chain employs TRBV5-6 and TRBJ1-5, with TRBD1 identical over 10 bases. The trim removed 1 base at V and 5 bases at J, leaving 3 bases unmatched. Germline V gives CDR1 SGHDT, CDR2 YYEEEE. The CDR3 runs to 15 residues. The CDR3 is CASSLRDRGHQPQHF. The CDR3 region has the DNA TGTGCCAGCAGCTTGAGGGACAGGGGCCATCAGCCCCAGCATTTT. The variable domain in full, with the rest retrieved from reference TRBV5-6 and TRBJ1-5, is DAGVTQSPTHLIKTRGQQVTLRCSPKSGHDTVSWYQQALGQGPQFIFQYYEEEERQRGNFPDRFSGHQFPNYSSELNVNALLLGDSALYLCASSLRDRGHQPQHFGDGTRLSIL.

This chain links TRBV4-3 with TRBJ2-1; 10 bases agree with TRBD1. Germline CDR1 LGHNA, CDR2 YSLEER. V lost 4 bases to trimming and J lost 2 bases; unmatched junction nucleotides: 2. This CDR3 is 15 amino acids long. For the CDR3, the DNA is TGCGCCAGCAGCCTAGGACAGGGGGCCTACAATGAGCAGTTCTTC. This gives the protein CASSLGQGAYNEQFF.

This sequence joins TRBV11-1 and TRBJ2-1; no clear D. CDR1 is SGHAT and CDR2 is FQDESV in the germline V gene (reference sequence). V was trimmed by 3 bases and J by 0 bases, leaving 6 bases between them. CDR3 length: 14 amino acids. CDR3 amino acids: CASSLESSYNEQFF. The CDR3 DNA reads as TGTGCCAGCAGCTTGGAGAGCTCCTACAATGAGCAGTTCTTC.

This chain links TRBV7-2 with TRBJ2-7; D gene unclear. V was cut by 1 base and J by 6 bases, with 10 bases left in between. The length of the CDR3 is 13 residues. Per germline, CDR1 SGHTA and CDR2 FQGNSA. The CDR3 protein is CASSLVAASEQYV. Here the CDR3 DNA reads TGTGCCAGCAGCTTAGTAGCTGCTAGCGAGCAGTACGTC.

This rearrangement joins TRBV25-1 to TRBJ1-1, with TRBD1 matching 7 bases. V trimming: 2 bases; J trimming: 7 bases; junction bases outside the gene matches: 7. CDR3 size: 14 residues. The germline V gene has CDR1 MGHDK and CDR2 SYGVNS. The CDR3 protein is CASSEISGQHEAFF. The CDR3 DNA sequence: TGTGCCAGCAGTGAAATTTCGGGACAGCATGAAGCTTTCTTT. Full variable domain (missing parts from reference TRBV25-1 and TRBJ1-1): EADIYQTPRYLVIGTGKKITLECSQTMGHDKMYWYQQDPGMELHLIHYSYGVNSTEKGDLSSESTVSRIRTEHFPLTLESARPSHTSQYLCASSEISGQHEAFFGQGTRLTVV.

The genes are TRBV6-6 and TRBJ1-4; D is perhaps TRBD1 (5 bases). V was shortened by 8 bases and J by 5 bases, with 15 bases between the two germline ends. There are 14 residues in the CDR3. CDR1 MNHNY and CDR2 SVGAGI come from the germline V gene (reference sequence). Here the CDR3 reads CASQTNRQNEKLFF. CDR3 in DNA: TGTGCCAGCCAAACGAACCGACAGAATGAAAAACTGTTTTTT.

For this clone: Relative to the germline gene, one junction end is altered; a read error may explain this. The gene calls are TRBV5-4 and TRBJ2-2; 9 bases align to TRBD2. Germline CDR1 is SGHNT and CDR2 is YYREEE (reference sequence). This CDR3 has 15 residues. The CDR3 region has the DNA TGTGCCAGCAGCTCTGGACTAGCGAAAACCGGGGAGCTGTTTTTT. As protein: CASSSGLAKTGELFF.

This chain links TRBV27 with TRBJ1-2, with 7 bases fitting TRBD1. The CDR3 has 14 amino acids. The V segment lost 5 bases and the J segment 7 bases; nucleotides outside the gene matches: 10. In germline, CDR1 is MNHEY, CDR2 SMNVEV (reference sequence). Here the CDR3 reads CASSQPDRVSGYTF. CDR3 in DNA: TGTGCCAGCAGTCAGCCCGACAGGGTCTCTGGCTACACCTTC.

The rearrangement links TRBV4-3 to TRBJ1-2, with 8 bases matching TRBD1. This CDR3 has 15 residues. Germline CDR1 is LGHNA and CDR2 is YSLEER. The V and J ends lost 1 base and 0 bases, in that order; junction bases with no gene match: 1. The CDR3 here is CASSQGDRSNYGYTF. The CDR3 DNA is TGCGCCAGCAGCCAAGGGGACAGGTCTAACTATGGCTACACCTTC.

This clone came up a few times. The chain carries TRBV5-1 and TRBJ2-3; 9 bases are a match to TRBD1. This CDR3 region has 17 residues. The V segment lost 1 base and the J segment 3 bases; nucleotides outside the gene matches: 9. CDR1 and CDR2 from the germline V gene are SGHRS and YFSETQ. The CDR3 region is CASSLSSGTGRTDTQYF. The CDR3 coding sequence is TGCGCCAGCAGCTTGAGTTCCGGGACAGGGAGGACAGATACGCAGTATTTT.

This clone has only a few counts. V is TRBV7-8 and J is TRBJ1-5, with a possible D match to TRBD1 (6 bases). This CDR3 comprises 14 residues. V lost 4 bases and J lost 3, with 10 bases in between. The V gene's germline CDR1 is SGHVS and CDR2 FQNEAQ. CDR3 loop: CASSSRDNNQPQHF. CDR3 DNA sequence: TGTGCCAGCAGCTCCCGGGACAACAATCAGCCCCAGCATTTT.

The chain recombines TRBV7-2 with TRBJ2-1; 8 bases match TRBD2. Germline V gives CDR1 SGHTA, CDR2 FQGNSA. CDR3 length: 16 amino acids. The V segment lost 1 base and the J segment 6 bases; nucleotides outside the gene matches: 8. In nucleotides, the CDR3 is TGTGCCAGCAGCTTAGTGGTCTCCCGGGGGGGCAATGAGCAGTTCTTC. This encodes CASSLVVSRGGNEQFF.

CDR3 sequence: CASSFRGRNEQFF. CDR3 in DNA: TGTGCCAGCAGCTTCAGGGGGAGGAATGAGCAGTTCTTC. The chain links TRBV7-2 to TRBJ2-1; weak D call: TRBD1 (7 bases). V lost 3 bases and J lost 7, with 10 bases in between. Germline-derived CDR1 and CDR2 are SGHTA and FQGNSA. The CDR3 has 13 amino acids. The full variable domain, rest sourced from reference TRBV7-2 and TRBJ2-1, is GAGVSQSPSNKVTEKGKDVELRCDPISGHTALYWYRQSLGQGLEFLIYFQGNSAPDKSGLPSDRFSAERTGGSVSTLTIQRTQQEDSAVYLCASSFRGRNEQFFGPGTRLTVL.

The rearrangement joins TRBV6-1 to TRBJ2-1; TRBD1 matches at 8 bases. The ends lost 6 bases at V and 4 bases at J; junction bases unmatched: 5. The germline V gene has CDR1 MNHNS and CDR2 SASEGT. The CDR3 spans 14 residues. Here the CDR3 DNA reads TGTGCCAGCAGCCTGGGACAGGTTTACAATGAGCAGTTCTTC. It yields the protein CASSLGQVYNEQFF.

Remarks on this clone: Sequence at one end of the junction differs from germline and may be a read error. V gene TRBV27 combines with J gene TRBJ2-1, with a possible D match to TRBD2 (7 bases). Germline CDR1 and CDR2: MNHEY and SMNVEV (reference sequence). The CDR3 length is 14 residues. In DNA, the CDR3 is TGTGCCTGCAGTTTAGTGCGGGGGCTGAATGAGCAGTTCTTC. Translated: CACSLVRGLNEQFF.

V usage is TRBV7-2 and J usage is TRBJ1-1; D might be TRBD1 (6 bases). Trimming cost V 6 bases and J 7 bases, with 21 bases left between them. The CDR3 is made up of 15 amino acids. Germline-derived CDR1 and CDR2 are SGHTA and FQGNSA. CDR3 sequence: CASSPRMGGLSEAFF. CDR3 nucleotide sequence: TGTGCCAGCAGTCCCCGTATGGGGGGGCTGAGTGAAGCTTTCTTT.

The chain joins TRBV27 to TRBJ2-3, with 12 nucleotides matching TRBD2. J was trimmed by 0 bases and V by 5 bases; bases with no gene match: 3. This CDR3 region has 16 residues. The V gene's germline CDR1 is MNHEY and CDR2 SMNVEV (reference sequence). The CDR3 is CASSVLAGGSTDTQYF. The DNA of the CDR3 is TGTGCCAGCAGTGTTCTAGCGGGGGGGAGCACAGATACGCAGTATTTT.

The chain employs TRBV19 and TRBJ1-5, with 10 nucleotides matching TRBD1. Germline lookup yields CDR1 LNHDA and CDR2 SQIVND (reference sequence). The CDR3 sequence is 18 residues long. J was trimmed by 2 bases and V by 5 bases; bases with no gene match: 12. This CDR3 is CASSPYTGTGVGNQPQHF. CDR3 nucleotide sequence: TGTGCCAGTAGTCCTTACACCGGGACAGGGGTGGGCAATCAGCCCCAGCATTTT.

This clone has just a few counts. A junction end diverges from the germline sequence, so it may reflect a read error. The chain carries TRBV5-6 and TRBJ1-5, with D maybe TRBD1 (6 bases). The CDR3 is 17 residues long. Germline CDR1 and CDR2: SGHDT and YYEEEE. CDR3 amino acids: CASSQGRGRLGNQPQHF. The DNA of the CDR3 is TGCGCCAGCAGCCAAGGCAGGGGAAGGTTGGGCAATCAGCCCCAGCATTTT. Filled out from reference TRBV5-6 and TRBJ1-5, the complete variable domain reads DAGVTQSPTHLIKTRGQQVTLRCSPKSGHDTVSWYQQALGQGPQFIFQYYEEEERQRGNFPDRFSGHQFPNYSSELNVNALLLGDSALYLCASSQGRGRLGNQPQHFGDGTRLSIL.